These T cell receptor beta chains were read from a single sample in a study of beta chain features in type 1 diabetes. Some clones are missing from TCRdb's copy, which holds only in-frame ones; the method was immunoSEQ multiplex PCR. This sample has roughly 290,000 clones; about 8% occur once, and the top ten carry more than 0.9%. The sequenced material came from central memory CD4+ T cells from blood. The receptors were sampled from a woman younger than 30 in good health. CDR3s include the opening cysteine and the closing phenylalanine or tryptophan. The order of the fields is J gene, clone size, V gene, D gene, CDR3 protein, CDR3 DNA. A D gene is named only where the DNA matches it firmly. Not all rows give a size; the values are once, few, many and, for expanded clones, a class.

TRBJ2-4 | few | TRBV14 | . | CASSPGGGLAKNIQYF | TGTGCCAGCAGCCCCGGCGGCGGGCTAGCCAAAAACATTCAGTACTTC
TRBJ1-5 | . | TRBV2 | TRBD1 | CASSVEGANQPQHF | TGTGCCAGCAGTGTTGAGGGGGCGAATCAGCCCCAGCATTTT
TRBJ1-1 | . | TRBV30 | . | CAWSSQGRTEAFF | TGTGCCTGGAGTTCGCAGGGGAGGACTGAAGCTTTCTTT
TRBJ2-2 | . | TRBV7-2 | . | CASSFNRDTGELFF | TGTGCCAGCAGCTTCAACAGGGACACCGGGGAGCTGTTTTTT
TRBJ2-3 | few | TRBV15 | . | CATSSDISTDTQYF | TGTGCCACCAGCAGCGATATTAGCACAGATACGCAGTATTTT
TRBJ1-3 | few | TRBV11-3 | . | CASKPGSGNTIYF | TGTGCCAGTAAACCCGGCTCTGGAAACACCATATATTTT
TRBJ2-6 | few | TRBV6-5 | . | CASSSAARANVLTF | TGTGCCAGCAGTTCCGCAGCTAGGGCCAACGTCCTGACTTTC
TRBJ2-5 | . | TRBV5-6 | TRBD2 | CASSLGGSGIGETQYF | TGTGCCAGCAGCTTGGGCGGTAGCGGGATCGGGGAGACCCAGTACTTC
TRBJ1-3 | many | TRBV14 | . | CASSQGTGNTIYF | TGTGCCAGCAGCCAAGGGACTGGAAACACCATATATTTT
TRBJ2-7 | . | TRBV29-1 | . | CSVVTYEQYF | TGCAGCGTTGTAACCTACGAGCAGTACTTC
TRBJ1-2 | . | TRBV27 | . | CASSLSSTPIGGYTF | TGTGCCAGCAGTTTATCGTCAACCCCCATAGGCGGCTACACCTTC
TRBJ2-3 | . | TRBV14 | TRBD1 | CASSPDRDSDTQYF | TGTGCCAGCAGCCCGGACAGGGATTCGGATACGCAGTATTTT
TRBJ2-3 | . | TRBV7-9 | . | CASSPQTGTDTQYF | TGTGCCAGCAGCCCGCAAACAGGGACAGATACGCAGTATTTT
TRBJ2-2 | few | TRBV9 | . | CASSALQAGELFF | TGTGCCAGCAGCGCCCTCCAAGCCGGGGAGCTGTTTTTT
TRBJ1-2 | few | TRBV5-4 | . | CASTRSGYLEGYTF | TGTGCCAGCACCCGTTCAGGGTATCTGGAGGGCTACACCTTC
TRBJ2-1 | few | TRBV4-3 | TRBD2 | CASSQEGYASGENEQFF | TGCGCCAGCAGCCAAGAAGGATACGCTAGCGGGGAAAATGAGCAGTTCTTC
TRBJ1-5 | few | TRBV5-1 | . | CASSLNGQPQHF | TGCGCCAGCAGCTTGAACGGTCAGCCCCAGCATTTT
TRBJ2-5 | many | TRBV7-7 | . | CASSLRKTGEETQYF | TGTGCTAGCAGCTTAAGAAAGACAGGAGAAGAGACCCAGTACTTC
TRBJ2-2 | . | TRBV5-1 | . | CASSWDNANTGELFF | TGCGCCAGCAGCTGGGACAACGCGAACACCGGGGAGCTGTTTTTT
TRBJ2-3 | . | TRBV4-1 | . | CASSATDTQYF | TGCGCCAGCTCTGCCACAGATACGCAGTATTTT
TRBJ1-2 | . | TRBV7-2 | . | CASSLAVAAGGYTF | TGTGCCAGCAGCTTAGCGGTCGCGGCTGGCGGCTACACCTTC
TRBJ1-2 | . | TRBV28 | . | CASSLSRGYTF | TGTGCCAGCAGTCTCTCTCGGGGCTACACCTTC
TRBJ2-5 | . | TRBV18 | . | CASSRQGLETQYF | TGTGCCAGCTCACGTCAGGGGTTGGAGACCCAGTACTTC
TRBJ2-3 | . | TRBV7-9 | TRBD2 | CASSLVLAGGDTQYF | TGTGCCAGCAGCTTAGTACTAGCGGGAGGAGATACGCAGTATTTT
TRBJ2-5 | few | TRBV7-2 | . | CASSVKRVTLGETQYF | TGTGCCAGCAGCGTAAAGCGGGTTACGTTAGGGGAGACCCAGTACTTC
TRBJ2-1 | few | TRBV9 | . | CASSLPGTPFKEQFF | TGTGCCAGCAGCCTACCCGGGACACCCTTTAAGGAGCAGTTCTTC
TRBJ2-1 | . | TRBV14 | TRBD2 | CASSQVSSGSYNEQFF | TGTGCCAGCAGCCAAGTTTCTAGCGGATCCTACAATGAGCAGTTCTTC
TRBJ2-5 | many | TRBV15 | . | CATSRDRRWETQYF | TGTGCCACCAGCAGAGATCGGAGGTGGGAGACCCAGTACTTC
TRBJ2-3 | few | TRBV5-1 | . | CASTLGSSTDTQYF | TGCGCCAGCACCCTAGGATCTAGCACAGATACGCAGTATTTT
TRBJ2-1 | few | TRBV5-4 | . | CASSLERGYNEQFF | TGTGCCAGCAGCTTGGAAAGGGGGTACAATGAGCAGTTCTTC
TRBJ2-5 | . | TRBV2 | . | CASRDVGVETQYF | TGTGCCAGCAGGGATGTGGGGGTGGAGACCCAGTACTTC
TRBJ1-4 | . | TRBV18 | . | CASSPLADGGLFF | TGTGCCAGCTCACCATTGGCAGACGGGGGACTGTTTTTT
TRBJ2-7 | . | TRBV5-4 | TRBD2 | CASSFYLGLAGRNEQYF | TGTGCCAGCAGCTTTTATCTAGGACTAGCGGGAAGGAACGAGCAGTACTTC
TRBJ2-4 | . | TRBV4-1 | TRBD2 | CASSQRSSSGVAKNIQYF | TGCGCCAGCAGCCAGCGCTCCTCTAGCGGCGTTGCCAAAAACATTCAGTACTTC
TRBJ1-2 | few | TRBV6-5 | . | CASTRGPAYGYTF | TGTGCCAGCACCCGGGGACCGGCGTATGGCTACACCTTC
TRBJ2-5 | . | TRBV7-9 | TRBD1 | CASSLGQRVETQYF | TGTGCCAGCAGCCTGGGACAGAGGGTAGAGACCCAGTACTTC
TRBJ2-7 | few | TRBV18 | . | CASSGSDGEQYF | TGTGCCAGCTCCGGGAGTGACGGAGAGCAGTACTTC
TRBJ1-5 | . | TRBV15 | TRBD1 | CATSKTGTGGRGWQPQHF | TGTGCCACCAGCAAAACCGGGACAGGGGGTAGAGGGTGGCAGCCCCAGCATTTT
TRBJ1-2 | . | TRBV15 | TRBD1 | CATSRDLGTGSNYGYTF | TGTGCCACCAGCAGAGATCTGGGGACAGGGTCTAACTATGGCTACACCTTC
TRBJ2-6 | few | TRBV5-6 | . | CASSLRSGAGANVLTF | TGTGCCAGCAGCTTGAGGTCCGGGGCTGGGGCCAACGTCCTGACTTTC
TRBJ2-1 | many | TRBV4-3 | TRBD1 | CASSQETGMNEQFF | TGCGCCAGCAGCCAAGAGACAGGGATGAATGAGCAGTTCTTC
TRBJ2-1 | few | TRBV19 | . | CASSIALRNEQFF | TGTGCCAGTAGTATAGCTCTGCGCAATGAGCAGTTCTTC
TRBJ2-1 | few | TRBV20-1 | TRBD2 | CSASLAVEQFF | TGCAGTGCTAGTCTAGCGGTCGAGCAGTTCTTC
TRBJ2-1 | few | TRBV5-4 | TRBD1 | CASSVPGTDIVKGQFF | TGTGCCAGCAGCGTGCCCGGGACAGATATAGTCAAGGGGCAGTTCTTC
TRBJ1-4 | . | TRBV27 | TRBD1 | CASRPTGELPEKLFF | TGTGCCAGCAGGCCGACAGGGGAGCTCCCAGAAAAACTGTTTTTT
TRBJ1-5 | few | TRBV2 | . | CASSIKTGTGISPQHF | TGTGCCAGCAGTATCAAAACCGGGACTGGTATCTCGCCCCAGCATTTT
TRBJ1-1 | few | TRBV11-2 | TRBD1 | CASSLLLGGYTEAFF | TGTGCCAGCAGCTTGTTGTTAGGGGGCTACACTGAAGCTTTCTTT
TRBJ2-5 | . | TRBV7-2 | . | CASSLEGTKTQYF | TGTGCCAGCAGCTTAGAAGGAACTAAGACCCAGTACTTC
TRBJ2-2 | . | TRBV9 | TRBD2 | CASSVGLAENTGELFF | TGTGCCAGCAGCGTAGGACTAGCGGAGAACACCGGGGAGCTGTTTTTT
TRBJ2-1 | . | TRBV4-3 | . | CASSQEAATNYNEQFF | TGCGCCAGCAGCCAAGAAGCCGCGACCAACTACAATGAGCAGTTCTTC
TRBJ2-2 | few | TRBV18 | . | CASSPGSHLSTGELFF | TGTGCCAGCTCACCAGGCAGCCATCTAAGCACCGGGGAGCTGTTTTTT
TRBJ2-3 | few | TRBV4-2 | . | CASSQETDTQYF | TGTGCCAGCAGCCAAGAGACAGATACGCAGTATTTT
TRBJ2-2 | . | TRBV7-6 | . | CASSLDPRELFF | TGTGCCAGCAGCCTTGACCCCCGGGAGCTGTTTTTT
TRBJ1-4 | . | TRBV2 | . | CASSEKAAGANEKLFF | TGTGCCAGCAGTGAAAAGGCGGCGGGGGCTAATGAAAAACTGTTTTTT
TRBJ1-1 | . | TRBV30 | . | CAWSVPRRIAFF | TGTGCCTGGAGTGTACCCAGGAGGATTGCTTTCTTT
TRBJ2-5 | . | TRBV7-2 | . | CASSLGQGRVETQYF | TGTGCCAGCAGCTTAGGTCAGGGTAGAGTAGAGACCCAGTACTTC
TRBJ1-2 | few | TRBV18 | . | CASSPSGDGGYTF | TGTGCCAGCTCACCTTCAGGGGACGGTGGCTACACCTTC